This TCR beta chain was sequenced for a study of blood T cells in healthy people across ages. Study findings and constraints: Long-lived and aged donors differed, with more naive CD4+ cells and higher diversity in the long-lived. A strong correlation was found between TCR beta diversity and the percentage of naive T cells.

Together with a sample-barcoded 5' primer, a J-beta primer mix was included in a second PCR lasting about 6 to 11 cycles. MiXCR, applied by TCRdb to the 5' RACE reads, yields one record per CDR3 protein. The sample shows hundreds of thousands of distinct CDR3 sequences, under 30% of them seen only once. CDR1 is SEHNR, CDR2 FQNEAQ, per germline (reference sequence). J lost 1 base, V lost 5 bases, and 3 bases had no gene match. This CDR3 is 14 amino acids long. This clonotype was counted many times. The antigen remains unidentified. Ranging in age from roughly 6 to 95, the donors were healthy Caucasian individuals from Russia. Approximately 10 milliliters of peripheral blood were drawn from each donor into EDTA-treated tubes.

The chain recombines TRBV7-9 with TRBJ2-3, with 7 nucleotides matching TRBD1. The receptor was isolated from a woman aged 80 or over in good health. Sequencing input: blood. CDR3 DNA: TGTGCCAGCAGCGAGACAGGGCGCACAGATACGCAGTATTTT. Translation: CASSETGRTDTQYF.